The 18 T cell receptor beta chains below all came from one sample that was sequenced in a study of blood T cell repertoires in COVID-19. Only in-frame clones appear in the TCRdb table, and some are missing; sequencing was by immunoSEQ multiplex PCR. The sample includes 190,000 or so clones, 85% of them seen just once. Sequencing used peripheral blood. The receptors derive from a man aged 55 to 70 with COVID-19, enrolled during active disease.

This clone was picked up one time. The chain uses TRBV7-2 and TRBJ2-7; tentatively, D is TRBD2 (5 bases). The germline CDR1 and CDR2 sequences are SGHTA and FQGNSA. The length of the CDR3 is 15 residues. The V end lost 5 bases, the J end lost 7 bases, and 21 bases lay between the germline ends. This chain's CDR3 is CASSPEVTRRTEQYF. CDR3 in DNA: TGTGCCAGCAGCCCGGAGGTGACGCGGCGGACGGAGCAGTACTTC. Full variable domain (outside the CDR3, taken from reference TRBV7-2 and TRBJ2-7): GAGVSQSPSNKVTEKGKDVELRCDPISGHTALYWYRQSLGQGLEFLIYFQGNSAPDKSGLPSDRFSAERTGGSVSTLTIQRTQQEDSAVYLCASSPEVTRRTEQYFGPGTRLTVT.

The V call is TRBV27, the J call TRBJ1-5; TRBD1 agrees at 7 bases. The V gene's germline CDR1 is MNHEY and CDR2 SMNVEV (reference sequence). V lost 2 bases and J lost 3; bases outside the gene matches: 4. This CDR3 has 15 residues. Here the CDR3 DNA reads TGTGCCAGCAGTTTAAACAGGGGCGTCAATCAGCCCCAGCATTTT. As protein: CASSLNRGVNQPQHF.

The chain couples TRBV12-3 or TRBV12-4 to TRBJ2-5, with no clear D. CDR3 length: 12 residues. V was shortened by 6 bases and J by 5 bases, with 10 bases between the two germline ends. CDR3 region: CASSLNLETQYF. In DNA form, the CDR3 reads TGTGCCAGCAGCCTTAATTTGGAGACCCAGTACTTC.

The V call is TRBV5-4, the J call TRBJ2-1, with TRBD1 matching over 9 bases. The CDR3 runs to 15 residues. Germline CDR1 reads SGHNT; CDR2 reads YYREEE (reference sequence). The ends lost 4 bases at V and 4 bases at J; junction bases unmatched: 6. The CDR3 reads CASSTATGGYNEQFF. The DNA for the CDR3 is TGTGCCAGCAGCACCGCGACAGGGGGGTACAATGAGCAGTTCTTC. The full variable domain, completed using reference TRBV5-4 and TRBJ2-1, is ETGVTQSPTHLIKTRGQQVTLRCSSQSGHNTVSWYQQALGQGPQFIFQYYREEENGRGNFPPRFSGLQFPNYSSELNVNALELDDSALYLCASSTATGGYNEQFFGPGTRLTVL.

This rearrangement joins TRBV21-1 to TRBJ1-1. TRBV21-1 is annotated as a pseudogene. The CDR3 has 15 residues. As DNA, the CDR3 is TGTGCCAGCAGCAAGTTTAGGGAGCTCAGCACTGAAGCTTTCTTT. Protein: CASSKFRELSTEAFF.

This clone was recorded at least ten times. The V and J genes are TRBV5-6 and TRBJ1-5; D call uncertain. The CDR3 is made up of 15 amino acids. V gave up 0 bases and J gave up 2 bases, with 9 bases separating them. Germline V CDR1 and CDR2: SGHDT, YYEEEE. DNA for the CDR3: TGTGCCAGCAGCTTGGGCGGGTTCGGCAATCAGCCCCAGCATTTT. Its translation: CASSLGGFGNQPQHF.

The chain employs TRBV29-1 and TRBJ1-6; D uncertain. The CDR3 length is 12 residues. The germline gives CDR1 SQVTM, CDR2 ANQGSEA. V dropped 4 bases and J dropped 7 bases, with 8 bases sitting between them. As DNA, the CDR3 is TGCAGCGTTGGGTCAGGAAATTCACCCCTCCACTTT. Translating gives CSVGSGNSPLHF. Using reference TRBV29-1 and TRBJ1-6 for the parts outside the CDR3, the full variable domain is SAVISQKPSRDICQRGTSLTIQCQVDSQVTMMFWYRQQPGQSLTLIATANQGSEATYESGFVIDKFPISRPNLTFSTLTVSNMSPEDSSIYLCSVGSGNSPLHFGNGTRLTVT.

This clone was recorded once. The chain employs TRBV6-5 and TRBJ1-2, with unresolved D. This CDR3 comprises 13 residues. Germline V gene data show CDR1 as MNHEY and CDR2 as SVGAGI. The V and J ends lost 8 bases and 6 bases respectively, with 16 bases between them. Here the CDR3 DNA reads TGTGCCAGCCGAGGAGGTACGGGAAATGGCTACACCTTC. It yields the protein CASRGGTGNGYTF.

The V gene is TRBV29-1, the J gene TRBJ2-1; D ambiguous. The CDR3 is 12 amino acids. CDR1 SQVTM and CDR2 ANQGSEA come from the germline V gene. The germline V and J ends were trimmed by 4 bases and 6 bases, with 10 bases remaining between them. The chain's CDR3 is CSVAGQLNEQFF. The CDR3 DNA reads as TGCAGCGTTGCAGGCCAGCTCAATGAGCAGTTCTTC.

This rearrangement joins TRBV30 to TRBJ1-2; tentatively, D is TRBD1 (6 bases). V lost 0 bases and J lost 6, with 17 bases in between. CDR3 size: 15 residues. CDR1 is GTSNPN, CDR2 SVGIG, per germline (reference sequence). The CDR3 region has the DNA TGTGCCTGGAGTGTAGGCACAGGGCCTCGGAATGGCTACACCTTC. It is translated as CAWSVGTGPRNGYTF.

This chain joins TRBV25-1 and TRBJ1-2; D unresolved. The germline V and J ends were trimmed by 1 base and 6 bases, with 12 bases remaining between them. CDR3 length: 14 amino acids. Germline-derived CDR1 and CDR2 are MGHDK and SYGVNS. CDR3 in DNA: TGTGCCAGCAGTGAATTAGCCTCTATCAATGGCTACACCTTC. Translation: CASSELASINGYTF.

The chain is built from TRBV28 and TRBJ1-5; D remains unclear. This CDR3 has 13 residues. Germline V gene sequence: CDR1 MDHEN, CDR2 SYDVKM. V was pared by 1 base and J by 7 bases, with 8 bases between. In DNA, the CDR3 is TGTGCCAGCAGTTTATTGGCCGCACAGCCCCAGCATTTT. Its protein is CASSLLAAQPQHF.

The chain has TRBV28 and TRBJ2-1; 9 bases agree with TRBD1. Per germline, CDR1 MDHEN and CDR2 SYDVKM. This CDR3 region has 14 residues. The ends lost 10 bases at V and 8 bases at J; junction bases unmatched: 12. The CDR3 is CATHGQGMIHEQFF. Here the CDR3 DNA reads TGTGCCACACACGGACAGGGGATGATCCATGAGCAGTTCTTC.

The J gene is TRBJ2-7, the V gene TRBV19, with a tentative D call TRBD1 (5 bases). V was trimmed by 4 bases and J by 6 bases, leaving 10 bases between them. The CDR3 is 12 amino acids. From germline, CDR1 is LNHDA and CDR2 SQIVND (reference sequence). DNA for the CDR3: TGTGCCAGTAGTAGCAGGGTTTCCGAGCAGTACTTC. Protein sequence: CASSSRVSEQYF. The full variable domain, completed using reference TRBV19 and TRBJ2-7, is DGGITQSPKYLFRKEGQNVTLSCEQNLNHDAMYWYRQDPGQGLRLIYYSQIVNDFQKGDIAEGYSVSREKKESFPLTVTSAQKNPTAFYLCASSSRVSEQYFGPGTRLTVT.

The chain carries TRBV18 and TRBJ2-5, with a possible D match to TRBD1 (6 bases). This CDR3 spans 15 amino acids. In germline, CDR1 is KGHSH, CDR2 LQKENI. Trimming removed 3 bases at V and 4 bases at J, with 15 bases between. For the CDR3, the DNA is TGTGCCAGCTCACCCGGGACGACAGGCGGAGAGACCCAGTACTTC. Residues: CASSPGTTGGETQYF.

The CDR3 protein is CASSLSRWSYHEDTQYF. CDR3 coding DNA: TGTGCCAGCAGTTTAAGTCGATGGTCCTACCACGAGGATACGCAGTATTTT. The gene calls are TRBV27 and TRBJ2-3; D is unresolved. The CDR3 extends over 17 amino acids. V dropped 2 bases and J dropped 6 bases, with 21 bases sitting between them. Germline V gene data show CDR1 as MNHEY and CDR2 as SMNVEV (reference sequence).

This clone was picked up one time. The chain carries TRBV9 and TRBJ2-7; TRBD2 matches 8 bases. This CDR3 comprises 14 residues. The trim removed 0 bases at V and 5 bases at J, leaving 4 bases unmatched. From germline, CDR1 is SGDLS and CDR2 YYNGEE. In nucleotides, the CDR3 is TGTGCCAGCAGCGTAGGGACTAGCTTCGACGAGCAGTACTTC. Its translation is CASSVGTSFDEQYF.

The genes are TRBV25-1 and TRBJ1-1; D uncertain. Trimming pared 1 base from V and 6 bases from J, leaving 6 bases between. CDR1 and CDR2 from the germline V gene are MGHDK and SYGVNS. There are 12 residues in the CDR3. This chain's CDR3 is CASSESLAEAFF. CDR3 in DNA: TGTGCCAGCAGTGAATCCCTCGCTGAAGCTTTCTTT.